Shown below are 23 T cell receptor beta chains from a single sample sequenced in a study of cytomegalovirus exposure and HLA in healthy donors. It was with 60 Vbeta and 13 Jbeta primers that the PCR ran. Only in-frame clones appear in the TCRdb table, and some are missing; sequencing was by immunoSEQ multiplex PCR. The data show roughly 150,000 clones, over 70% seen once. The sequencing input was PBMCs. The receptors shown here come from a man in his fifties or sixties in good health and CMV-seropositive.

The CDR3 protein is CASSGTGGRDQPQHF. The CDR3 DNA sequence: TGTGCCAGCAGTGGTACAGGGGGCCGGGATCAGCCCCAGCATTTT. V and J are TRBV6-1 and TRBJ1-5; 9 bases are a match to TRBD1. V gave up 4 bases and J gave up 5 bases; unmatched junction bases: 6. The germline V gene has CDR1 MNHNS and CDR2 SASEGT. The CDR3 has 15 amino acids.

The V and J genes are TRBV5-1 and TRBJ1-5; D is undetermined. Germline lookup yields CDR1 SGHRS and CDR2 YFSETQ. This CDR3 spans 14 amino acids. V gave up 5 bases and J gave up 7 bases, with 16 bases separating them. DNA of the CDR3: TGCGCCAGCAGGAATCAGCCCGGAGACCAGCCCCAGCATTTT. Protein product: CASRNQPGDQPQHF.

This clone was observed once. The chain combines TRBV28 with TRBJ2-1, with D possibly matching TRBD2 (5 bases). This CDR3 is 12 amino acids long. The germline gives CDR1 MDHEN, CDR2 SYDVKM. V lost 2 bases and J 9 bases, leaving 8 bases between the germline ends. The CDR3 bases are TGTGCCAGCAGTTTACTTGGACTTGAGCAGTTCTTC. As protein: CASSLLGLEQFF.

The chain's CDR3 is CASSPGAGHTEAFF. The CDR3 DNA reads as TGCGCCAGCAGCCCAGGGGCCGGACACACTGAAGCTTTCTTT. V gene TRBV5-1 combines with J gene TRBJ1-1, with D possibly matching TRBD1 (6 bases). Germline lookup yields CDR1 SGHRS and CDR2 YFSETQ. The V end was cut by 4 bases, the J end by 3 bases, with 13 bases between. This CDR3 spans 14 amino acids.

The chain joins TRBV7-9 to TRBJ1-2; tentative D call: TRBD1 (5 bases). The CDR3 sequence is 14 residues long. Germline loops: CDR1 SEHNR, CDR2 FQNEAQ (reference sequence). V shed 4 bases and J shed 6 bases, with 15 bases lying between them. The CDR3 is CASSSPGGTDGYTF. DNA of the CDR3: TGTGCCAGCAGCTCTCCCGGGGGGACGGATGGCTACACCTTC.

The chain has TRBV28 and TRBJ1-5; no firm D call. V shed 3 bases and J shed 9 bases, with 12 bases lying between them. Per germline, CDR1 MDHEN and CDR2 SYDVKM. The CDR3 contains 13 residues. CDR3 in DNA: TGTGCCAGCAGTTTCCAGGAGGCAGGGCCCCAGCATTTT. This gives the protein CASSFQEAGPQHF. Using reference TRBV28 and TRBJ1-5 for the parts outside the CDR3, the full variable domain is DVKVTQSSRYLVKRTGEKVFLECVQDMDHENMFWYRQDPGLGLRLIYFSYDVKMKEKGDIPEGYSVSREKKERFSLILESASTNQTSMYLCASSFQEAGPQHFGDGTRLSIL.

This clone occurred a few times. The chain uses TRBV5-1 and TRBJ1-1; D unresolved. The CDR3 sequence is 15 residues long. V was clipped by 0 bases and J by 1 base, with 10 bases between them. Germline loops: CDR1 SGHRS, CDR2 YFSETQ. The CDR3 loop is CASSLDFGQNTEAFF. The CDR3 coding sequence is TGCGCCAGCAGCTTGGACTTTGGGCAGAACACTGAAGCTTTCTTT.

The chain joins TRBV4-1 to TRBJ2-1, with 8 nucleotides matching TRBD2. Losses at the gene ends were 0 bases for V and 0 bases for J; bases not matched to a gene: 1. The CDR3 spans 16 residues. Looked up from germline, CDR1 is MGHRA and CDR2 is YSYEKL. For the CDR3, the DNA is TGCGCCAGCAGCCAAGAGAGCGGGAGCTCCTACAATGAGCAGTTCTTC. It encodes CASSQESGSSYNEQFF.

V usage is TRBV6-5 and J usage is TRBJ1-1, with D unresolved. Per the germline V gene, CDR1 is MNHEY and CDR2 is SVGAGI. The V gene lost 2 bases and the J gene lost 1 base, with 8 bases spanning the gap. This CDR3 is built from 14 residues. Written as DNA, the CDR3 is TGTGCCAGCAGTTACGGCCCAAGGAACACTGAAGCTTTCTTT. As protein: CASSYGPRNTEAFF.

CDR3: CASSQSGGNTGELFF. DNA of the CDR3: TGTGCCAGCAGCCAATCTGGGGGCAACACCGGGGAGCTGTTTTTT. The V call is TRBV14, the J call TRBJ2-2; weak D call: TRBD1 (6 bases). Per germline, CDR1 SGHDN and CDR2 FVKESK. Trimming removed 2 bases from V and 2 bases from J, with 9 bases in between. This CDR3 has 15 residues.

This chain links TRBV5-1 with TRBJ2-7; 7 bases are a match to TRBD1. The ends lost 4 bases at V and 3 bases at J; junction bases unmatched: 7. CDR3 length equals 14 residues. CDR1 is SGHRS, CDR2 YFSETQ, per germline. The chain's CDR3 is CASSTGQVYYEQYF. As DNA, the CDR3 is TGCGCCAGCAGCACCGGACAGGTCTACTACGAGCAGTACTTC.

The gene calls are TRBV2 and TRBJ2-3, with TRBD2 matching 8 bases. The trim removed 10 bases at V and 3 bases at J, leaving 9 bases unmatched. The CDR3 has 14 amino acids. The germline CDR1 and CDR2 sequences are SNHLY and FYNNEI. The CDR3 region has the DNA TGTGCCACCGTAGCGGGAACCGGGACAGATACGCAGTATTTT. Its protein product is CATVAGTGTDTQYF.

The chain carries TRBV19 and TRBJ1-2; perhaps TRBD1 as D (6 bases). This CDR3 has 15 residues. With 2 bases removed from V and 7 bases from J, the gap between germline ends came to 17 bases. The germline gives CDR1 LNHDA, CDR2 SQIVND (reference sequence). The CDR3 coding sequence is TGTGCCAGTAGTATATGGCAGGGGCAAGGGCTTGGCTACACCTTC. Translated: CASSIWQGQGLGYTF. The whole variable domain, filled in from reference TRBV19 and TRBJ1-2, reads DGGITQSPKYLFRKEGQNVTLSCEQNLNHDAMYWYRQDPGQGLRLIYYSQIVNDFQKGDIAEGYSVSREKKESFPLTVTSAQKNPTAFYLCASSIWQGQGLGYTFGSGTRLTVV.

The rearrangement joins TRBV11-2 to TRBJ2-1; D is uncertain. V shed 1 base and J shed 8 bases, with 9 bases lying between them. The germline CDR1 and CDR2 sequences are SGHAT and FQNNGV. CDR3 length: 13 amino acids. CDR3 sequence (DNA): TGTGCCAGCAGCTTAGGGCTAGACCATGAGCAGTTCTTC. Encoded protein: CASSLGLDHEQFF.

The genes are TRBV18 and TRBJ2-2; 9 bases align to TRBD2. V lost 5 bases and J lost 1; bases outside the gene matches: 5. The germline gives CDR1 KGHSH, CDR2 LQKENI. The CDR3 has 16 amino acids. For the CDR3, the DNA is TGTGCCAGCTCAACTCTAGCGGGGAAGAACACCGGGGAGCTGTTTTTT. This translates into CASSTLAGKNTGELFF.

CDR3 residues: CASSFTMSTSRLYEQYF. The CDR3 DNA follows: TGTGCCAGCAGCTTCACCATGTCGACTAGCCGTTTATACGAGCAGTACTTC. V gene TRBV7-9 combines with J gene TRBJ2-7; TRBD2 aligns across 7 bases. With V trimmed by 3 bases and J by 4 bases, 15 bases remained unmatched. Germline V lookup: CDR1 SEHNR, CDR2 FQNEAQ (reference sequence). The CDR3 runs to 17 residues.

The CDR3 nucleotides are TGTGCCAGCGAGGGGGTAGGTTCATACGAGCAGTACTTC. Translated, it gives CASEGVGSYEQYF. The chain carries TRBV2 and TRBJ2-7, with D perhaps TRBD1 (6 bases). Germline CDR1 and CDR2: SNHLY and FYNNEI. The CDR3 extends over 13 amino acids. Trimming cost V 8 bases and J 4 bases, with 15 bases left between them.

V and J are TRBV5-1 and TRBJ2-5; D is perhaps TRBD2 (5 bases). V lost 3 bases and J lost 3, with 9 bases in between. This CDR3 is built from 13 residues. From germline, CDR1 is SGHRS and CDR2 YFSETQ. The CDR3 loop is CASSWSGKETQYF. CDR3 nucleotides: TGCGCCAGCAGCTGGTCGGGGAAAGAGACCCAGTACTTC.

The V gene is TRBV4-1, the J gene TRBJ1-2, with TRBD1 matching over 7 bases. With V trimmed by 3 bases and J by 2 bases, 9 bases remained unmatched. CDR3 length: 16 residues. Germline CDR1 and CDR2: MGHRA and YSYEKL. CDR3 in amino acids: CASSQGPTGNNYGYTF. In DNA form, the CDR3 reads TGCGCCAGCAGCCAGGGCCCGACAGGGAACAACTATGGCTACACCTTC.

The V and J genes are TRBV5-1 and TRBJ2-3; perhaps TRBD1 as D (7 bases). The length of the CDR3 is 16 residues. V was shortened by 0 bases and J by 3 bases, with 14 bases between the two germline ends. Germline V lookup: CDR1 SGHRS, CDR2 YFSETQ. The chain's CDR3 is CASSLAVTGRTDTQYF. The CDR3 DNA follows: TGCGCCAGCAGCTTGGCAGTGACAGGGAGGACAGATACGCAGTATTTT.

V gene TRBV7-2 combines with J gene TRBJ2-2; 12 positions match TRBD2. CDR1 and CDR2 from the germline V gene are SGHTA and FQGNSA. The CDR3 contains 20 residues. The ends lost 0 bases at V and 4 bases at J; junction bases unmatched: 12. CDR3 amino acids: CASSLASALAGGDGTGELFF. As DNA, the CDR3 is TGTGCCAGCAGCTTAGCGTCTGCTCTAGCGGGGGGGGATGGCACCGGGGAGCTGTTTTTT.

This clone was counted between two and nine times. This CDR3 reads CASSARPGGAEGYTF. The CDR3 region has the DNA TGTGCCAGCAGTGCAAGACCAGGGGGCGCAGAAGGCTACACCTTC. The chain couples TRBV6-5 to TRBJ1-2; 8 positions match TRBD1. V shed 5 bases, J shed 8 bases, and the junction held 13 bases outside the gene matches. Germline values: CDR1 MNHEY, CDR2 SVGAGI. The CDR3 extends over 15 amino acids.

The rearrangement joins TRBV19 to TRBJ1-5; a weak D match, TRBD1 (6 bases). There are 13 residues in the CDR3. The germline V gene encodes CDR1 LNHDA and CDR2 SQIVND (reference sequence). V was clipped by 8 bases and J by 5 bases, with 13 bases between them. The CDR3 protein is CASSRQADQPQHF. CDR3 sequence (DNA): TGTGCCAGTTCCCGACAGGCCGATCAGCCCCAGCATTTT.